Following are 3 T cell receptor beta chains from one sample sequenced in a study of Tregs in tolerant kidney transplant recipients. Generated by immunoSEQ multiplex PCR, the TCRdb table keeps only in-frame clones and is missing some. This table has tens of thousands of clones, more than 85% appearing once. The sample was CD4+ T cells from blood, taken before the transplant. The origin of the receptors is a human donor who received a combined kidney and bone marrow transplant.

The V call is TRBV18, the J call TRBJ1-1; D remains unclear. The germline V gene encodes CDR1 KGHSH and CDR2 LQKENI. The CDR3 length is 13 residues. The V end lost 5 bases, the J end lost 1 base, and 8 bases lay between the germline ends. CDR3 residues: CASSGEGNTEAFF. The CDR3 DNA is TGTGCCAGCTCAGGGGAGGGGAACACTGAAGCTTTCTTT. Full variable domain (rest looked up from reference TRBV18 and TRBJ1-1): NAGVMQNPRHLVRRRGQEARLRCSPMKGHSHVYWYRQLPEEGLKFMVYLQKENIIDESGMPKERFSAEFPKEGPSILRIQQVVRGDSAAYFCASSGEGNTEAFFGQGTRLTVV.

The chain is built from TRBV7-8 and TRBJ2-7, with 8 bases lining up with TRBD1. The CDR3 consists of 15 residues. CDR1 SGHVS and CDR2 FQNEAQ come from the germline V gene. V shed 5 bases and J 2 bases; nucleotides not matched to a gene: 8. As DNA, the CDR3 is TGTGCCAGCAGCCAACCACGGACAGGGACCTACGAGCAGTACTTC. Amino acids: CASSQPRTGTYEQYF.

V usage is TRBV7-3 and J usage is TRBJ2-7, with D possibly TRBD2 on 5 matching bases. V shed 8 bases and J shed 3 bases, with 32 bases lying between them. The CDR3 is made up of 19 amino acids. Germline V gene sequence: CDR1 SGHTA, CDR2 FQGTGA. The DNA for the CDR3 is TGTGCCAGCTATCTCAAAGCTCGCGAGGAGGCCCAACGACACTACGAGCAGTACTTC. Translating it yields CASYLKAREEAQRHYEQYF.